This passage covers 22 T cell receptor beta chains from one sample sequenced in a study of blood T cells in healthy people across ages. PCR was performed a second time for roughly 7 to 11 cycles using a sample-barcoded 5' primer and a J-beta primer mix. MiXCR was run by TCRdb on the 5' RACE reads, yielding one entry per CDR3 protein. The data contain 550,000 to 800,000 distinct CDR3 sequences, around 21% of them singletons. The specimen sequenced was blood. The receptor source for this set is a man aged 65 to 85 in good health.

The CDR3 nucleotides are TGTGCCATCAGCGGATACACAATACAGGGGGCGGTTGGCTACACCTTC. Its protein product is CAISGYTIQGAVGYTF. The rearrangement links TRBV10-3 to TRBJ1-2; 9 nucleotides line up with TRBD1. The ends lost 6 bases at V and 7 bases at J; junction bases unmatched: 15. This CDR3 spans 16 amino acids. In germline, CDR1 is ENHRY, CDR2 SYGVKD.

The chain has TRBV20-1 and TRBJ1-4; TRBD1 aligns across 9 bases. CDR3 length: 13 amino acids. Germline V gene data show CDR1 as DFQATT and CDR2 as SNEGSKA (reference sequence). In DNA, the CDR3 is TGCGGAGTACCGGGACAGGGACGGGAAAAACTGTTTTTT. Protein product: CGVPGQGREKLFF.

This chain links TRBV5-5 with TRBJ2-4; D gene unclear. CDR3 length equals 12 residues. The germline gives CDR1 SGHKS, CDR2 YYEKEE (reference sequence). The V end lost 6 bases, the J end lost 8 bases, and 12 bases lay between the germline ends. This CDR3 is CASTRPSDIQYF. The CDR3 DNA follows: TGTGCCAGCACCCGACCCTCTGACATTCAGTACTTC.

The chain uses TRBV3-1 and TRBJ2-1, with 12 bases that match TRBD2. The J call may be in error: the DNA end matches TRBJ2-5 better. The CDR3 is 17 residues long. Germline CDR1 is LGHDT and CDR2 is YNNKEL (reference sequence). CDR3 amino acids: CASSQTGTSGLQETQYF. In nucleotides, the CDR3 is TGTGCCAGCAGCCAAACAGGGACTAGCGGGCTCCAAGAGACCCAGTACTTC.

This clonotype was detected a few times. J is TRBJ2-2 and V is TRBV24-1, with 7 positions matching TRBD1. This CDR3 has 14 residues. CDR1 is KGHDR and CDR2 is SFDVKD in the germline V gene. The V gene end was trimmed by 7 bases and the J gene end by 3 bases; junction bases not matched to a gene: 4. CDR3 protein: CATSQGVDTGELFF. The CDR3 region has the DNA TGTGCCACCAGCCAGGGGGTAGACACCGGGGAGCTGTTTTTT.

The chain carries TRBV20-1 and TRBJ2-3; D possibly corresponds to TRBD2 (6 bases). Trimming cost V 5 bases and J 6 bases, with 15 bases left between them. This CDR3 contains 13 residues. Germline V lookup: CDR1 DFQATT, CDR2 SNEGSKA (reference sequence). DNA for the CDR3: TGCAGTGCTCCGCTAGCGAGCGGCGATACGCAGTATTTT. Translation gives CSAPLASGDTQYF.

This clonotype came up a few times. The chain carries TRBV7-6 and TRBJ2-1; 13 bases map to TRBD2. This CDR3 region has 18 residues. Germline V gene lookup returns CDR1 SGHVS and CDR2 FNYEAQ. Trimming took 0 bases from V and 0 from J; bases not matched to a gene: 2. The CDR3 bases are TGTGCCAGCAGCTTAGCGAGGACTAGCGGGAGCTCCTACAATGAGCAGTTCTTC. Translating it yields CASSLARTSGSSYNEQFF. Drawing the rest from reference TRBV7-6 and TRBJ2-1, the complete variable domain is GAGVSQSPRYKVTKRGQDVALRCDPISGHVSLYWYRQALGQGPEFLTYFNYEAQQDKSGLPNDRFSAERPEGSISTLTIQRTEQRDSAMYRCASSLARTSGSSYNEQFFGPGTRLTVL.

This clonotype has at least ten counts. The CDR3 protein is CASSPTGTSGTSKNIQYF. CDR3 DNA sequence: TGTGCCAGCAGCCCAACCGGGACTAGCGGGACATCCAAAAACATTCAGTACTTC. The chain links TRBV28 to TRBJ2-4; 13 bases map to TRBD2. The CDR3 loop spans 18 amino acids. The V segment lost 6 bases and the J segment 2 bases; nucleotides outside the gene matches: 10. Germline V gene sequence: CDR1 MDHEN, CDR2 SYDVKM. The variable domain in full, completed from reference TRBV28 and TRBJ2-4, reads DVKVTQSSRYLVKRTGEKVFLECVQDMDHENMFWYRQDPGLGLRLIYFSYDVKMKEKGDIPEGYSVSREKKERFSLILESASTNQTSMYLCASSPTGTSGTSKNIQYFGAGTRLSVL.

V is TRBV3-1 and J is TRBJ2-1, with a weak D call TRBD2 (5 bases). There are 14 residues in the CDR3. Trimming stripped 4 bases from V and 8 bases from J, with 15 bases between. CDR1 is LGHDT, CDR2 YNNKEL, per germline (reference sequence). Here the CDR3 reads CASSPRLNQDEQFF. The CDR3 DNA reads as TGTGCCAGCAGCCCCCGACTAAATCAAGATGAGCAGTTCTTC.

The rearrangement uses TRBV11-2 and TRBJ2-7, with D perhaps TRBD1 (5 bases). This CDR3 spans 15 amino acids. V lost 2 bases, J lost 1 base, and 12 bases lay in between. In germline, CDR1 is SGHAT, CDR2 FQNNGV. The DNA for the CDR3 is TGTGCCAGCAGCTTACAGGTCAGGGTGTCCTACGAGCAGTACTTC. Its translation: CASSLQVRVSYEQYF.

The chain combines TRBV7-4 with TRBJ2-5, with TRBD1 matching over 11 bases. The J call may be wrong; the DNA end is better matched by TRBJ2-7. This CDR3 has 15 amino acids. The germline gives CDR1 SGHVT, CDR2 SQSDAQ. The CDR3 coding sequence is TGTGCCAGCAGCTTCGGACAGGGGGCCCACTACGAGCAGTACTTC. Translation gives CASSFGQGAHYEQYF.

This clonotype came up a few times. This chain links TRBV7-2 with TRBJ2-5, with no clear D. The J call is doubtful: the DNA matches TRBJ2-7 better. The CDR3 covers 13 residues. Germline V CDR1 and CDR2: SGHTA, FQGNSA. The CDR3 region is CASSSSPVYEQYF. The DNA for the CDR3 is TGTGCCAGCAGCTCCAGTCCGGTCTACGAGCAGTACTTC.

This clonotype appeared many times. The rearrangement links TRBV20-1 to TRBJ2-1, with D perhaps matching TRBD2 (6 bases). The CDR3 totals 16 residues. The V end lost 0 bases, the J end lost 2 bases, and 14 bases lay between the germline ends. CDR1 is DFQATT, CDR2 SNEGSKA, per germline (reference sequence). In DNA, the CDR3 is TGCAGTGCTAGAGATCTGGGGGGTTTGACCTACAATGAGCAGTTCTTC. Its translation is CSARDLGGLTYNEQFF.

This clonotype has ten or more counts. The rearrangement joins TRBV27 to TRBJ2-7; 12 bases agree with TRBD2. The CDR3 has 17 residues. V was pared by 1 base and J by 3 bases, with 7 bases of the junction left unmatched. Germline CDR1 MNHEY, CDR2 SMNVEV (reference sequence). This CDR3 is CASSLFGLAGTYYEQYF. The DNA of the CDR3 is TGTGCCAGCAGTTTATTTGGACTAGCGGGAACTTACTACGAGCAGTACTTC.

This clonotype is a singleton in its sample. The chain recombines TRBV27 with TRBJ2-6; 12 bases agree with TRBD1. From germline, CDR1 is MNHEY and CDR2 SMNVEV (reference sequence). The CDR3 contains 19 residues. With V trimmed by 5 bases and J by 3 bases, 11 bases remained unmatched. CDR3 in DNA: TGTGCCAGCAGTCCCCTTATAGGGACAGGGGGCGGTGGGGCCAACGTCCTGACTTTC. Its translation is CASSPLIGTGGGGANVLTF.

The V gene is TRBV28, the J gene TRBJ2-5; weak D call: TRBD1 (6 bases). The J call is doubtful: the DNA matches TRBJ2-7 better. The CDR3 is 14 residues long. CDR1 and CDR2 from the germline V gene are MDHEN and SYDVKM. The CDR3 region is CASSSPGHPYEQYF. The CDR3 DNA reads TGTGCCAGCAGTTCTCCGGGACACCCCTACGAGCAGTACTTC.

This clonotype showed up many times. The gene calls are TRBV13 and TRBJ2-3; TRBD2 aligns across 13 bases. Trimming cost V 4 bases and J 5 bases; bases outside gene matches: 12. This CDR3 is 18 amino acids long. CDR1 and CDR2 (germline): PRHDT, FYEKMQ (reference sequence). The CDR3 DNA follows: TGTGCCAGCAGCTCGCCGGGACTAGCGGGGATAGGAGGAGATACGCAGTATTTT. Translating it yields CASSSPGLAGIGGDTQYF.

This clonotype occurred a few times. V gene TRBV7-2 combines with J gene TRBJ1-6; TRBD1 aligns across 8 bases. The CDR3 runs to 16 residues. Germline V gene lookup returns CDR1 SGHTA and CDR2 FQGNSA. The J segment lost 4 bases and the V segment lost 4 bases, leaving 6 bases of the junction unmatched. Here the CDR3 reads CASSWGQAAYNSPLHF. Written as DNA, the CDR3 is TGTGCCAGCAGCTGGGGACAGGCGGCGTATAATTCACCCCTCCACTTT.

This clonotype has a handful of counts. V is TRBV5-1 and J is TRBJ2-1, with D perhaps TRBD1 (5 bases). V lost 2 bases and J 0 bases, leaving 9 bases between the germline ends. CDR3 length equals 15 residues. CDR1 is SGHRS, CDR2 YFSETQ, per germline. The CDR3 here is CASSFRENSYNEQFF. The CDR3 DNA is TGCGCCAGCAGCTTCAGGGAAAACTCCTACAATGAGCAGTTCTTC.

This clonotype was detected only a few times. The genes are TRBV7-6 and TRBJ2-7, with 8 bases that match TRBD2. The J segment lost 4 bases and the V segment lost 0 bases, leaving 14 bases of the junction unmatched. Germline lookup yields CDR1 SGHVS and CDR2 FNYEAQ. The CDR3 totals 18 residues. The CDR3 sequence: CASSLAASGRSSSYEQYF. The DNA for the CDR3 is TGTGCCAGCAGCTTAGCGGCCAGCGGGAGATCGAGTAGTTACGAGCAGTACTTC.

This clonotype was counted between two and nine times. V usage is TRBV29-1 and J usage is TRBJ2-7; 11 bases fit TRBD1. This CDR3 comprises 17 residues. V lost 3 bases to trimming and J lost 3 bases; unmatched junction nucleotides: 13. Germline values: CDR1 SQVTM, CDR2 ANQGSEA. The CDR3 sequence: CSVEGQGGLAGRYEQYF. The DNA for the CDR3 is TGCAGCGTTGAGGGACAGGGGGGACTAGCAGGTCGCTACGAGCAGTACTTC.

The chain couples TRBV12-3 or TRBV12-4 to TRBJ2-2, with D perhaps matching TRBD2 (5 bases). The ends were cut back, 7 bases at V and 2 bases at J, with 14 bases in the middle. The CDR3 sequence is 15 residues long. The chain's CDR3 is CASNSGILNTGELFF. CDR3 in DNA: TGTGCCAGCAACTCCGGGATCCTAAACACCGGGGAGCTGTTTTTT.